This T cell receptor (beta chain) was identified in a study of T cell responses to AZD1222 COVID-19 vaccine. Broader study findings: Two AZD1222 doses significantly raised spike-specific TCR breadth and depth over controls. The study identified only six AZD1222 recipients as seropositive at baseline.

A remark on this clone: Its target is unknown.

The CDR3 covers 14 residues. Germline-derived CDR1 and CDR2 are SNHLY and FYNNEI. The ends were cut back, 6 bases at V and 0 bases at J, with 8 bases in the middle. Data came from immunoSEQ multiplex PCR; TCRdb stores just in-frame clones and leaves some out. Among some 87,000 clones listed, around 91% were seen once. The chain uses TRBV2 and TRBJ1-4, with D hard to call. The TCR was taken from an adult in good health. The starting material was peripheral blood, obtained on day 0 of MenACWY control vaccination. CDR3 DNA sequence: TGTGCCAGCAGCTTACTAGCAACTAATGAAAAACTGTTTTTT. The encoded protein is CASSLLATNEKLFF.